This TCR beta chain was recorded in a study of T cells expressing NK-cell markers. TCRdb reprocessed the 5' RACE reads; each CDR3 protein has one entry and no DNA is given. This repertoire comprises 350,000 to 450,000 distinct CDR3 sequences; its ten largest clones make up roughly 5.2%. Germline V lookup: CDR1 MNHEY, CDR2 SVGAGI. The CDR3 sequence is 15 residues long. The source of this sequence is a man aged 18 to 69 in good health. Sequencing was carried out using blood T cells: a sorted CD56 or NKG2C T cell subset, CD4+ or CD8+ T cells, or bulk PBMC T cells (not recorded which). The rearrangement links TRBV6-5 to TRBJ2-7; TCRdb designates TRBD1, a call that cannot be tested without DNA. This CDR3 reads CASSYGAGVTGEQYF.